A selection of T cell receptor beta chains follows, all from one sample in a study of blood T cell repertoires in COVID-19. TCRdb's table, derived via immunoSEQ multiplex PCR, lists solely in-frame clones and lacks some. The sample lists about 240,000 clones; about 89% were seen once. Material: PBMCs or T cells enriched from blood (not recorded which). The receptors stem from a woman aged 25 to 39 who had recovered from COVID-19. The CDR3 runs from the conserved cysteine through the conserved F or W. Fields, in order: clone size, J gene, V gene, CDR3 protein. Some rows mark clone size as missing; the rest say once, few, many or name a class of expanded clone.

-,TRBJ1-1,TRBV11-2,CASSAFRDRGNTEAFF
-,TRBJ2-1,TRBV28,CASSLGQYNEQFF
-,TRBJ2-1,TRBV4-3,CASSPEGTSYNEQFF
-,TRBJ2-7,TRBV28,CASSPRDRGSEQYF
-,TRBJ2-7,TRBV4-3,CASSLGQGGFSGEQYF
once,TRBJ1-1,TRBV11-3,CASSPRRGKTSNTEAFF
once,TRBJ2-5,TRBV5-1,CASSLAQAGEETQYF
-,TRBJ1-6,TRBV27,CASSRQGDSPLHF
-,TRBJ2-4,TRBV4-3,CASSRGLAGGVNIQYF
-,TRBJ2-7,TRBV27,CASRPGLAGSYEQYF
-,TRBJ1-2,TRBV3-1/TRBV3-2,CASTTGGSANYGYTF
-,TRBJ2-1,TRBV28,CAAGEGGAYNEQFF
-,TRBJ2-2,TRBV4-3,CASSFSRARTGGGVSGELFF
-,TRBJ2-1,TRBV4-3,CASSHPLAGVGNEQFF
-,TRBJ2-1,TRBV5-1,CASSLARGSYNEQFF
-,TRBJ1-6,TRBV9,CASSVAGGGRNSPLHF
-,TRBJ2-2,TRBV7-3,CASSIRSTGAGELFF
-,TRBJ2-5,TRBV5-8,CASSPGTSPLGETQYF
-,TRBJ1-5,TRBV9,CASSGQTGNGQPQHF
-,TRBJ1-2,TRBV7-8,CATSLRVLYGYTF
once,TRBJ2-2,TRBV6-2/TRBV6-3,CASSLPMRHTGELFF
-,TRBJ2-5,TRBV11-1,CASSLGQGLGTQYF
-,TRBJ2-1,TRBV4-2,CASSQAHNEQFF
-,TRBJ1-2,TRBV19,CASSIRVNYGYTF
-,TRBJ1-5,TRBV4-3,CASSQDRSNQPQHF
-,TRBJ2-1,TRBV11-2,CASSLGTVSYNEQFF